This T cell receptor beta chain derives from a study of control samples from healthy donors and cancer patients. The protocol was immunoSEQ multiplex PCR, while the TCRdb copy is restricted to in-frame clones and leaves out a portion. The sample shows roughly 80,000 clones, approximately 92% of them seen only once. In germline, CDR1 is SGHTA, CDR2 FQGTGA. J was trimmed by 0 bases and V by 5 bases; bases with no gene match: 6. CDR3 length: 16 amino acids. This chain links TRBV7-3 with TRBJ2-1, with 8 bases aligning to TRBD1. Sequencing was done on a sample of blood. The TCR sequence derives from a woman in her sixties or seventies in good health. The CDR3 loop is CASSPSDRVSYNEQFF. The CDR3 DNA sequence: TGTGCCAGCAGCCCGTCGGACAGGGTCTCCTACAATGAGCAGTTCTTC.